The clone carrying this T cell receptor beta chain is a singleton in its sample. Per the original data handling: By means of reference gene primer amplification, nucleated cell counts were estimated. Clones were read by immunoSEQ multiplex PCR, and TCRdb kept only the in-frame ones, dropping some. V and J calls plus clone size are reproduced from that table; the DNA served to infer D and trimming. The sample carries tens of thousands of clones, roughly 85% recorded once. This sample is part of a study of blood T cell repertoires in COVID-19. For the study at large: Acute-phase and convalescent COVID-19 samples originated in the United States, Italy and Spain. Nucleic acid was either cDNA or gDNA, and it came from T cells, B-cell-depleted T cells, or PBMCs.

Germline assignment: CDR1 SGHAT and CDR2 FQDESV (reference sequence). The CDR3 has 15 amino acids. Trimming took 2 bases from V and 4 from J; bases not matched to a gene: 5. This sequence originates from a man aged 80 or over with acute or convalescent COVID-19. The genes are TRBV11-1 and TRBJ2-7, with 10 bases lining up with TRBD1. The sequencing input was peripheral blood. The CDR3 sequence is CASSLMGQGRYEQYF. The CDR3 DNA sequence: TGTGCCAGCAGCTTAATGGGACAGGGGAGGTACGAGCAGTACTTC.